This section outlines one T cell receptor (beta chain) sequence together with its context. This CDR3 region has 16 residues. Germline CDR1 is LNHDA and CDR2 is SQIVND (reference sequence). With 6 bases clipped from V and 5 bases from J, the junction kept 7 bases outside the gene matches. This specimen comes from a study of blood T cell repertoires in COVID-19. Study-level information: Samples taken during acute and convalescent COVID-19 were collected in the United States, Italy and Spain.

While infection was still active, Seattle patients were enrolled and then followed longitudinally. In the original analysis: Amplification from reference gene primers served as the basis for estimated nucleated cell counts. The data were produced by immunoSEQ multiplex PCR, yet TCRdb's version contains in-frame clones alone and is incomplete. V and J calls and clone size are as listed in that table; D and trimming were resolved from the DNA. The sample records over 200,000 clones, 85% to 90% being singletons. V gene TRBV19 combines with J gene TRBJ2-2; TRBD1 matches at 12 bases. This clonotype was sampled from a man in his thirties or forties with COVID-19, enrolled during active disease. Input material: peripheral blood. The CDR3 region is CASRTPGQGATGELFF. The CDR3, as DNA: TGTGCCAGTAGGACTCCGGGACAGGGGGCGACCGGGGAGCTGTTTTTT.